These T cell receptor beta chains were read from a single sample in a study of T cells in tuberculosis. The protocol was immunoSEQ multiplex PCR, while the TCRdb copy is restricted to in-frame clones and leaves out a portion. The sample shows about 88,000 clones, approximately 91% of them seen only once. Sequencing used CD1b-GMM tetramer-negative cells sorted from PBMCs. The receptors were gathered from an adult woman with latent tuberculosis. Both conserved end residues are part of each CDR3. The D gene is left open where the match is weak. Part of the rows lack a size; the others show once, few, many or a class for expanded clones.

D gene	clone size	V gene	J gene	CDR3 length	CDR3 DNA	CDR3 protein
TRBD2	.	TRBV7-6	TRBJ2-5	15	TGTGCCAGCAGCCGCGGGACTAGCGGGAAAGAGACCCAGTACTTC	CASSRGTSGKETQYF
.	.	TRBV21-1	TRBJ2-1	12	TGTGCCAGCAGGAGACAGGGTATCGAGCAGTTCTTC	CASRRQGIEQFF
TRBD2	.	TRBV4-1	TRBJ2-1	18	TGCGCCAGCAGCCCTCGACGAGCCAGCGGGGGGACCTACAATGAGCAGTTCTTC	CASSPRRASGGTYNEQFF
.	once	TRBV14	TRBJ1-1	17	TGTGCCAGCAGCCAAGATTATTTGTACACCAGGAACACTGAAGCTTTCTTT	CASSQDYLYTRNTEAFF
TRBD2	.	TRBV7-2	TRBJ2-7	14	TGTGCCAGCAGCCCCCGCGGGGGTGGCTACGAGCAGTACTTC	CASSPRGGGYEQYF
TRBD1	.	TRBV15	TRBJ2-3	12	TGTGCCACCAGCACCCCAGACAGGGGGATTACTTTT	CATSTPDRGITF
.	.	TRBV19	TRBJ2-1	18	TGTGCCAGTAGGATACAGGGTATTGTTTCGAGCTCCTACAATGAGCAGTTCTTC	CASRIQGIVSSSYNEQFF
TRBD2	.	TRBV9	TRBJ2-1	19	TGTGCCAGCAGCGCGAGGGGACTAGCGGGGGGCCTCAGCTACAATGAGCAGTTCTTC	CASSARGLAGGLSYNEQFF
.	.	TRBV28	TRBJ2-1	14	TGTGCCAGCAGTTTTTCGGGGGAATACAATGAGCAGTTCTTC	CASSFSGEYNEQFF
.	.	TRBV7-2	TRBJ1-6	16	TGTGCCAGCAGCTTAATATCATCGGGGTGGAATTCACCCCTCCACTTT	CASSLISSGWNSPLHF
.	.	TRBV9	TRBJ1-2	11	TGTGCCAGCAGCTCCGGGGGTGGCTACACCTTC	CASSSGGGYTF
TRBD2	.	TRBV12-5	TRBJ2-3	17	TGTGCTAGTGGGGGCTACCAACTAGCGGGGGGGCGGGATACGCAGTATTTT	CASGGYQLAGGRDTQYF
TRBD1	.	TRBV11-2	TRBJ1-1	13	TGTGCCAGCAGCTCCCAACAGGGGACTGAAGCTTTCTTT	CASSSQQGTEAFF
.	.	TRBV10-1	TRBJ1-2	14	TGCGCCAGCAGTGACGGGGGTCGCATCTATGGCTACACCTTC	CASSDGGRIYGYTF
.	once	TRBV7-9	TRBJ2-5	14	TGTGCCAGCTGGGGGGGCAGGGGAGGAGAGACCCAGTACTTC	CASWGGRGGETQYF
TRBD2	.	TRBV2	TRBJ2-5	16	TGTGCCACCAAAGACGAACTAGCGGGGGGTGGGGAGACCCAGTACTTC	CATKDELAGGGETQYF
TRBD1	.	TRBV18	TRBJ1-1	14	TGTGCCAGCTCACCCCCCCGGGACAGGGGTGAAGCTTTCTTT	CASSPPRDRGEAFF
TRBD2	.	TRBV7-9	TRBJ2-1	17	TGTGCCAGCAGCTTAGGCAAACTAGCGGGGTACCACAATGAGCAGTTCTTC	CASSLGKLAGYHNEQFF
.	.	TRBV10-3	TRBJ2-2	14	TGTGCCATCAGTGCTCAAGGAGGGGCTGGGGAGCTGTTTTTT	CAISAQGGAGELFF
.	.	TRBV6-1	TRBJ2-1	13	TGTGCCAGCAGCGTGACAGTGAACAATGAGCAGTTCTTC	CASSVTVNNEQFF
.	.	TRBV25-1	TRBJ2-7	12	TGTGCCAGCAGTGAACATTTCTACGAGCAGTACTTC	CASSEHFYEQYF
TRBD2	.	TRBV19	TRBJ2-5	15	TGTGCCAGTAGTATGGGGCGGGGGGGTAAAGAGACCCAGTACTTC	CASSMGRGGKETQYF
TRBD1	.	TRBV7-9	TRBJ2-2	16	TGTGCCAGCAGCCCGCCCGGGACAGGGAACGCCGGGGAGCTGTTTTTT	CASSPPGTGNAGELFF
TRBD1	few	TRBV7-8	TRBJ1-5	16	TGTGCCAGCAGCGCAGGGACAGGGGGTAGCAATCAGCCCCAGCATTTT	CASSAGTGGSNQPQHF
TRBD1	.	TRBV6-6	TRBJ2-7	15	TGTGCCAGCAGATTCGGACAGGGGGGGATCTACGAGCAGTACTTC	CASRFGQGGIYEQYF